These 29 T cell receptor beta chains originate from one sample sequenced in a study of patients and donors after allogeneic stem cell transplantation. Via MiXCR, TCRdb re-called the RT-PCR reads, giving one row per CDR3 protein. The table shows about 960,000 distinct CDR3 sequences, with roughly 18% occurring only once. Sequences were obtained from blood, either unsorted or a sorted T cell fraction (not recorded which). The receptor source for this set is a human donor who was either an allogeneic HSCT recipient or a stem cell or donor lymphocyte infusion donor (not recorded which). It is not recorded whose cells these are; they may come from a transplant donor.

This clonotype was observed a handful of times. The chain links TRBV4-2 to TRBJ2-7; the D gene is possibly TRBD2 (6 bases). This CDR3 contains 16 residues. The V end lost 0 bases, the J end lost 3 bases, and 15 bases lay between the germline ends. Germline lookup yields CDR1 LGHNA and CDR2 YNFKEQ. CDR3 in DNA: TGTGCCAGCAGCCAAGAGGGTAGTAGCGGATACTACGAGCAGTACTTC. It is translated as CASSQEGSSGYYEQYF.

This clonotype has only a few counts. J is TRBJ1-1 and V is TRBV6-1, with D possibly TRBD1 on 6 matching bases. The CDR3 extends over 15 amino acids. Germline V gene data show CDR1 as MNHNS and CDR2 as SASEGT. V shed 6 bases and J shed 2 bases, with 16 bases lying between them. The CDR3 region is CASRRGGSYNTEAFF. As DNA, the CDR3 is TGTGCCAGCAGAAGGGGGGGCAGTTATAACACTGAAGCTTTCTTT.

This clonotype was detected many times. The CDR3 bases are TGTGCCAGCAGCTCCCGGATCTACAATGAGCAGTTCTTC. The encoded protein is CASSSRIYNEQFF. The rearrangement links TRBV7-7 to TRBJ2-1; D unclear. Looked up from germline, CDR1 is SSHAT and CDR2 is FNYEAQ (reference sequence). The germline V and J ends were trimmed by 4 bases and 3 bases, with 7 bases remaining between them. CDR3 length: 13 residues.

This clonotype was recorded a few times. V usage is TRBV20-1 and J usage is TRBJ2-1; D unclear. CDR1 is DFQATT, CDR2 SNEGSKA, per germline (reference sequence). The CDR3 totals 11 residues. Trimming left V 2 bases short and J 10 bases short, with 9 bases between. CDR3 sequence: CSARPEREQFF. Written as DNA, the CDR3 is TGCAGTGCTAGACCTGAGCGAGAGCAGTTCTTC.

This chain links TRBV5-1 with TRBJ1-6; TRBD1 agrees at 9 bases. V lost 4 bases, J lost 6 bases, and 5 bases stayed unmatched. The CDR3 is made up of 15 amino acids. Per the germline V gene, CDR1 is SGHRS and CDR2 is YFSETQ. The CDR3 nucleotides are TGCGCCAGCAGCCCCGGGACAGGGCTTAATTCACCCCTCCACTTT. Residues: CASSPGTGLNSPLHF. The whole variable domain, remainder taken from reference TRBV5-1 and TRBJ1-6, is KAGVTQTPRYLIKTRGQQVTLSCSPISGHRSVSWYQQTPGQGLQFLFEYFSETQRNKGNFPGRFSGRQFSNSRSEMNVSTLELGDSALYLCASSPGTGLNSPLHFGNGTRLTVT.

The chain uses TRBV7-2 and TRBJ2-1; 9 nucleotides align to TRBD2. In germline, CDR1 is SGHTA, CDR2 FQGNSA. The J segment lost 5 bases and the V segment lost 1 base, leaving 6 bases of the junction unmatched. This CDR3 is 16 amino acids long. CDR3 nucleotide sequence: TGTGCCAGCAGCTTAGGGCCAGCGGGAGGACACAATGAGCAGTTCTTC. Protein sequence: CASSLGPAGGHNEQFF.

This clonotype was picked up many times. The CDR3 bases are TGCAGTGCTAACAGGGGCAACACTGAAGCTTTCTTT. It encodes CSANRGNTEAFF. The chain is built from TRBV20-1 and TRBJ1-1, with 7 bases that match TRBD1. V lost 4 bases and J lost 2; bases outside the gene matches: 1. The CDR3 spans 12 residues. Per the germline V gene, CDR1 is DFQATT and CDR2 is SNEGSKA (reference sequence).

As for this clonotype: One junction end disagrees with the germline gene, perhaps due to a read error. The chain employs TRBV10-3 and TRBJ2-7, with 8 bases that match TRBD1. There are 13 residues in the CDR3. Germline-derived CDR1 and CDR2 are ENHRY and SYGVKD. CDR3 sequence reads: CAISESRAGTGVF. The CDR3 DNA follows: TGTGCCATCAGTGAGTCCCGGGCTGGGACAGGAGTTTTC.

This chain uses TRBV7-6 with TRBJ2-1; unclear D gene. V lost 1 base and J 7 bases, leaving 11 bases between the germline ends. CDR3 size: 14 residues. Germline CDR1 is SGHVS and CDR2 is FNYEAQ. CDR3 region: CASSLGPSTNEQFF. As DNA, the CDR3 is TGTGCCAGCAGCTTAGGGCCCTCGACGAATGAGCAGTTCTTC.

This clonotype was observed a handful of times. The rearrangement links TRBV20-1 to TRBJ2-1; TRBD1 matches at 7 bases. V lost 2 bases and J lost 9; bases outside the gene matches: 16. Germline-derived CDR1 and CDR2 are DFQATT and SNEGSKA (reference sequence). CDR3 length: 16 amino acids. CDR3 nucleotide sequence: TGCAGTGCTAGATACCTTCCCGGGACAGTATTTGGTGAGCAGTTCTTC. Residues: CSARYLPGTVFGEQFF.

The rearrangement joins TRBV11-2 to TRBJ1-1; no reliable D call. Germline V CDR1 and CDR2: SGHAT, FQNNGV. The CDR3 consists of 14 residues. Trimming took off 2 bases at V and 4 bases at J, with 11 bases between the two ends. This CDR3 is CASSLSPGSTEAFF. The CDR3 coding sequence is TGTGCCAGCAGCTTAAGTCCGGGGTCCACTGAAGCTTTCTTT.

The gene calls are TRBV11-2 and TRBJ2-7; 12 bases map to TRBD2. V gave up 2 bases and J gave up 6 bases; unmatched junction bases: 14. Looked up from germline, CDR1 is SGHAT and CDR2 is FQNNGV. The CDR3 sequence is 18 residues long. The CDR3 DNA reads TGTGCCAGCAGCTTAAGACTAGCGGGAGACGGAGGCGGTTTCGAGCAGTACTTC. Its translation: CASSLRLAGDGGGFEQYF.

This clonotype has only a few counts. The chain couples TRBV2 to TRBJ2-1; 10 bases line up with TRBD2. The CDR3 runs 14 residues. Germline CDR1 is SNHLY and CDR2 is FYNNEI. J lost 5 bases, V lost 6 bases, and 4 bases had no gene match. The CDR3 sequence: CASRTSGANNEQFF. The DNA for the CDR3 is TGTGCCAGCAGAACTAGCGGGGCCAACAATGAGCAGTTCTTC.

This chain joins TRBV9 and TRBJ2-3, with 12 bases matching TRBD2. The CDR3 totals 16 residues. Looked up from germline, CDR1 is SGDLS and CDR2 is YYNGEE. J lost 6 bases, V lost 2 bases, and 7 bases had no gene match. This CDR3 reads CASSVEPGLAGDTQYF. CDR3 bases: TGTGCCAGCAGCGTCGAACCGGGACTAGCGGGCGATACGCAGTATTTT. Filled out from reference TRBV9 and TRBJ2-3, the complete variable domain reads DSGVTQTPKHLITATGQRVTLRCSPRSGDLSVYWYQQSLDQGLQFLIQYYNGEERAKGNILERFSAQQFPDLHSELNLSSLELGDSALYFCASSVEPGLAGDTQYFGPGTRLTVL.

The J gene is TRBJ2-2, the V gene TRBV4-3, with TRBD2 matching 9 bases. Germline lookup yields CDR1 LGHNA and CDR2 YSLEER. The V and J ends lost 4 bases and 6 bases, in that order; junction bases with no gene match: 9. The CDR3 runs to 16 residues. CDR3 sequence reads: CASSREWRGGPGELFF. CDR3 DNA sequence: TGCGCCAGCAGCCGAGAGTGGCGGGGGGGTCCCGGGGAGCTGTTTTTT.

The genes are TRBV20-1 and TRBJ2-3, with 10 nucleotides matching TRBD2. This CDR3 comprises 16 residues. The V and J ends lost 4 bases and 2 bases, in that order; junction bases with no gene match: 9. Germline CDR1 is DFQATT and CDR2 is SNEGSKA (reference sequence). The CDR3 sequence: CSANPPSGSVTDTQYF. CDR3 sequence (DNA): TGCAGTGCTAACCCCCCTAGCGGGAGTGTCACAGATACGCAGTATTTT.

This clonotype was detected many times. The chain links TRBV2 to TRBJ2-2; D gene uncertain. V was shortened by 7 bases and J by 7 bases, with 10 bases between the two germline ends. Looked up from germline, CDR1 is SNHLY and CDR2 is FYNNEI. There are 12 residues in the CDR3. CDR3 nucleotide sequence: TGTGCCAGCATGGTGGCCAACGGGGAGCTGTTTTTT. Protein product: CASMVANGELFF.

The chain recombines TRBV5-1 with TRBJ2-7; 14 bases agree with TRBD2. The CDR3 has 18 amino acids. After removal of 4 bases from V and 6 bases from J, the junction contained 15 bases not matched to a gene. CDR1 and CDR2 (germline): SGHRS, YFSETQ. The CDR3 nucleotides are TGCGCCAGCAGCCCGGGACTAGCGGGAGCTTTGACTTCGGGCGAGCAGTACTTC. Its translation is CASSPGLAGALTSGEQYF.

The V call is TRBV7-7, the J call TRBJ1-5; D remains ambiguous. The CDR3 is 17 residues long. V shed 4 bases and J shed 2 bases, with 18 bases lying between them. CDR1 is SSHAT, CDR2 FNYEAQ, per germline (reference sequence). The CDR3 spells CASSSSPDGARNQPQHF. CDR3 DNA: TGTGCCAGCAGCTCCTCTCCGGACGGAGCCCGCAATCAGCCCCAGCATTTT.

This clonotype showed up just a few times. The chain combines TRBV4-1 with TRBJ2-2; no clear D. V lost 0 bases and J 2 bases, leaving 13 bases between the germline ends. This CDR3 has 17 residues. Germline V gives CDR1 MGHRA, CDR2 YSYEKL. CDR3 region: CASSQDWAPKNTGELFF. DNA of the CDR3: TGCGCCAGCAGCCAAGATTGGGCCCCGAAAAACACCGGGGAGCTGTTTTTT.

Note on this clonotype: An end of the junction does not agree with germline; a read error may underlie this. This sequence joins TRBV5-1 and TRBJ2-2; the match to TRBD1 covers 11 bases. The germline gives CDR1 SGHRS, CDR2 YFSETQ. The CDR3 extends over 16 amino acids. In DNA, the CDR3 is TGCGCCAGCAGGTTGGACAGGGGGCAGGACACCGGGGAGCTGTTTTTT. It specifies CASRLDRGQDTGELFF.

The V gene is TRBV12-3 or TRBV12-4, the J gene TRBJ2-6; D is ambiguous. The CDR3 spans 15 residues. Deletions cut 6 bases from V and 2 bases from J, with 11 bases between. CDR3 protein: CASRPVGTGANVLTF. For the CDR3, the DNA is TGTGCCAGCAGGCCGGTTGGCACTGGGGCCAACGTCCTGACTTTC.

This clonotype was picked up a small number of times. The chain joins TRBV20-1 to TRBJ1-1, with D possibly TRBD1 on 5 matching bases. Germline V CDR1 and CDR2: DFQATT, SNEGSKA (reference sequence). V lost 7 bases, J lost 4 bases, and 13 bases lay in between. CDR3 length equals 12 residues. The CDR3: CSVRQGGTEAFF. DNA of the CDR3: TGCAGTGTCCGGCAGGGAGGCACTGAAGCTTTCTTT.

This clonotype was detected only a few times. V gene TRBV5-1 combines with J gene TRBJ2-2; 7 bases align to TRBD1. The CDR3 is made up of 18 amino acids. The V gene's germline CDR1 is SGHRS and CDR2 YFSETQ. V lost 3 bases to trimming and J lost 5 bases; unmatched junction nucleotides: 16. The chain's CDR3 is CASSYYLLRQGNTGELFF. CDR3 nucleotides: TGCGCCAGCAGCTACTACCTCCTGAGACAGGGAAATACCGGGGAGCTGTTTTTT. The full variable domain, completed using reference TRBV5-1 and TRBJ2-2, is KAGVTQTPRYLIKTRGQQVTLSCSPISGHRSVSWYQQTPGQGLQFLFEYFSETQRNKGNFPGRFSGRQFSNSRSEMNVSTLELGDSALYLCASSYYLLRQGNTGELFFGEGSRLTVL.

Comments on this clonotype: With a much larger clone just one base away, this may be a read error. The chain employs TRBV6-5 and TRBJ2-7; 9 bases line up with TRBD2. With 2 bases clipped from V and 1 base from J, the junction kept 3 bases outside the gene matches. Germline lookup yields CDR1 MNHEY and CDR2 SVGAGI. The CDR3 consists of 15 residues. This chain's CDR3 is CASSYGLAGSYEQYF. The CDR3 DNA is TGTGCCAGCAGTTACGGTCTAGCGGGGTCCTACGAGCAGTACTTC.

The chain links TRBV29-1 to TRBJ2-1; possible D gene TRBD1, 6 bases. From germline, CDR1 is SQVTM and CDR2 ANQGSEA. The V end was cut by 8 bases, the J end by 3 bases, with 11 bases between. The CDR3 runs 12 residues. The CDR3 region is CSLRGGYNEQFF. In DNA form, the CDR3 reads TGCAGCCTAAGAGGGGGCTACAATGAGCAGTTCTTC.

V and J are TRBV7-8 and TRBJ2-5, with no clear D. Germline CDR1 SGHVS, CDR2 FQNEAQ. V lost 2 bases and J 4 bases, leaving 11 bases between the germline ends. This CDR3 has 14 residues. In DNA, the CDR3 is TGTGCCAGCAGCTTATTTATTACCAGAGAGACCCAGTACTTC. It encodes CASSLFITRETQYF.

V and J are TRBV12-3 or TRBV12-4 and TRBJ2-6; unclear D gene. The CDR3 is made up of 13 amino acids. The V gene lost 11 bases and the J gene lost 0 bases, with 8 bases spanning the gap. The DNA for the CDR3 is TGTGCCTCGCACCCCTCTGGGGCCAACGTCCTGACTTTC. It codes for CASHPSGANVLTF.

This clonotype has a handful of counts. J is TRBJ2-1 and V is TRBV29-1; D possibly uses TRBD1 or TRBD2 (6 bases each). Per germline, CDR1 SQVTM and CDR2 ANQGSEA. The CDR3 spans 14 residues. V gave up 4 bases and J gave up 6 bases, with 16 bases separating them. The CDR3, as DNA: TGCAGCGTTGTAGGGGGGCAGACATCCAATGAGCAGTTCTTC. This gives the protein CSVVGGQTSNEQFF.